Listed below are T cell receptor beta chains from one sample, sequenced in a study of control samples from healthy donors and cancer patients. Clones were sequenced by immunoSEQ multiplex PCR, and TCRdb holds only the in-frame ones, with some missing. Among over 150,000 clones listed, around 96% were seen once. Sequencing was performed on blood. Source of these receptors: a man aged 35-49 years in good health. Both conserved end residues are part of each CDR3. The order of the fields is D gene, J gene, clone size, V gene, CDR3 DNA, CDR3 protein. The D gene is left open where the match is weak. A clone size is listed for some rows: how often the clone was seen (once, few, many), or a class if it is expanded.

>.|TRBJ2-3|.|TRBV11-2
TGTGCCAGCAGCTTCTTACCGGACTCAGGCACAGATACGCAGTATTTT
CASSFLPDSGTDTQYF
>.|TRBJ1-6|.|TRBV7-2
TGTGCCAGCAGCTTAGAGACAGTAGAGGAGAAAATGGGTAATTCACCCCTCCACTTT
CASSLETVEEKMGNSPLHF
>.|TRBJ2-6|.|TRBV28
TGTGCCAGCAGAACCCGCTCTGGGGCCAACGTCCTGACTTTC
CASRTRSGANVLTF
>TRBD1|TRBJ2-2|.|TRBV5-5
TGTGCCAGCAGCTTTTGGGCAGGGGGCCCCGGGGAGCTGTTTTTT
CASSFWAGGPGELFF
>TRBD1|TRBJ1-4|.|TRBV27
TGTGCCAGCAGTTTATATGGGACAGGAAATGAAAAACTGTTTTTT
CASSLYGTGNEKLFF
>TRBD1|TRBJ2-1|.|TRBV5-4
TGTGCCACATCGTGGGGGGACAGGGTTGAGGGGCAGTTCTTC
CATSWGDRVEGQFF
>TRBD2|TRBJ2-3|.|TRBV4-1
TGCGCCAGCAGCCAGGTCCAACTAGCGGGGACAGATACGCAGTATTTT
CASSQVQLAGTDTQYF
>TRBD1|TRBJ2-7|.|TRBV2
TGTGCCAGCAGTGAATCCCGGGACAGCTCCTACGAGCAGTACTTC
CASSESRDSSYEQYF
>.|TRBJ1-3|.|TRBV24-1
TGTGCCACCAGTTCGAGCGGAACAGGAAACACCATATATTTT
CATSSSGTGNTIYF
>.|TRBJ2-7|.|TRBV10-2
TGCGCCAGCAGTGAGTGGAAGACGGGGATCGAGCAGTACTTC
CASSEWKTGIEQYF
>TRBD1|TRBJ1-1|.|TRBV11-2
TGTGCCAGCAGCTTAATATGGAACGAGAACAGGGGTAACACTGAAGCTTTCTTT
CASSLIWNENRGNTEAFF
>.|TRBJ2-3|.|TRBV27
TGTGCCAGCAGTAGGACTAGTGGGGGCACGGATACGCAGTATTTT
CASSRTSGGTDTQYF
>TRBD2|TRBJ2-3|.|TRBV28
TGTGCCAGCAGCCGTATTCGCGGGGGGGCAACGCAGTATTTT
CASSRIRGGATQYF
>TRBD1|TRBJ1-1|once|TRBV10-2
TGCGCCAGCAAACCACAGGGGGTGAACACTGAAGCTTTCTTT
CASKPQGVNTEAFF
>TRBD1|TRBJ1-1|.|TRBV7-9
TGTGCCAGCAGCTTAGCCAGGGGGCTGGAAGGCACTGAAGCTTTCTTT
CASSLARGLEGTEAFF
>TRBD1|TRBJ2-6|.|TRBV7-2
TGTGCCAGCAGCGCTGGACAGGTCTTCTCTGGGGCCAACGTCCTGACTTTC
CASSAGQVFSGANVLTF
>.|TRBJ2-2|.|TRBV10-1
TGCGCCAGCAGTGAGTCTGTCCGCACCGGGGAGCTGTTTTTT
CASSESVRTGELFF
>.|TRBJ2-1|few|TRBV30
TGTGCCTGGAAAAGGGGCCAGGAGTTGGGAGAGCAGTTCTTC
CAWKRGQELGEQFF
>.|TRBJ1-6|.|TRBV28
TGTGCCACCCAGCCGGATCCTGGTTCACCCCTCCACTTT
CATQPDPGSPLHF
>.|TRBJ2-3|.|TRBV13
TGTGCCAGCAGCTATACGAAGGGGGCAGATACGCAGTATTTT
CASSYTKGADTQYF
>TRBD1|TRBJ2-3|.|TRBV7-8
TGTGCCAGCAGCTTAGGCACAGGGGCAGATACGCAGTATTTT
CASSLGTGADTQYF
>.|TRBJ2-1|once|TRBV7-2
TGTGCCAGCAGCTTAGTGCGGGACAGAAACAATGAGCAGTTCTTC
CASSLVRDRNNEQFF
>.|TRBJ1-1|.|TRBV5-1
TGCGCCAGCAGCTTGTCCAGGGTGAACACTGAAGCTTTCTTT
CASSLSRVNTEAFF
>.|TRBJ1-2|.|TRBV7-9
TGTGCCAGCAGCCAAGGGGGGGGCTATGGCTACACCTTC
CASSQGGGYGYTF
>.|TRBJ2-7|.|TRBV4-1
TGCGCCAGCAGCCAAGATCCCCGGGACTCAGCCTACGAGCAGTACTTC
CASSQDPRDSAYEQYF
>.|TRBJ1-3|.|TRBV6-4
TGTGCCAGCAGCACCAAACCCGGAAGCTCTGGAAACACCATATATTTT
CASSTKPGSSGNTIYF
>.|TRBJ1-5|once|TRBV7-9
TGTGCCAGCAGCTTAGGGGTATATCAGCCCCAGCATTTT
CASSLGVYQPQHF
>.|TRBJ1-4|.|TRBV5-4
TGTGCCAGCAGCCCCCTTGTGTACGCTAATGAAAAACTGTTTTTT
CASSPLVYANEKLFF
>.|TRBJ2-2|.|TRBV19
TGTGCCAGTAGTAAGCGGGTCGGGGAGCTGTTTTTT
CASSKRVGELFF
>.|TRBJ1-4|.|TRBV14
TGTGCCAGCAGCCAGGGGGGAAACGAAAAACTGTTTTTT
CASSQGGNEKLFF
>.|TRBJ1-2|.|TRBV28
TGTGCCAGCAGCAACAGGGATCGGGCTATTCGTGGCTACACCTTC
CASSNRDRAIRGYTF
>.|TRBJ2-7|.|TRBV4-1
TGCGCCAGCAGCCCCCGGGATTCATACGAGCAGTACTTC
CASSPRDSYEQYF
>.|TRBJ2-6|once|TRBV4-1
TGCGCCAGCAGCGGCGGGACAGTGCACTCTGGGGCCAACGTCCTGACTTTC
CASSGGTVHSGANVLTF
>.|TRBJ1-2|.|TRBV6-5
TGTGCCAGCAGTTACTCCGGGGAAGGAGGCTACACCTTC
CASSYSGEGGYTF
>TRBD1|TRBJ1-1|few|TRBV24-1
TGTGCCACCAGTGACTGGACAGGTTCGGCTTTCTTT
CATSDWTGSAFF
>.|TRBJ1-4|.|TRBV2
TGTGCCAGCAGGCCCGCGGACGAAAAACTGTTTTTT
CASRPADEKLFF
>TRBD2|TRBJ2-1|.|TRBV24-1
TGTGCCACCGCTTCAGCGGGGGCCCACAATGAGCAGTTCTTC
CATASAGAHNEQFF
>.|TRBJ2-7|.|TRBV5-1
TGCGCCAGCAGCTTGCGGGGCGAGCAGTACTTC
CASSLRGEQYF
>TRBD2|TRBJ2-7|.|TRBV4-1
TGCGCCAGCAGCCAAGTTAGTCTAGCGGGGGGCTCGCAGTACTTC
CASSQVSLAGGSQYF
>.|TRBJ2-3|.|TRBV7-9
TGTGCCAGCATAGGGCTTGTCACAGATACGCAGTATTTT
CASIGLVTDTQYF
>.|TRBJ1-1|.|TRBV6-5
TGTGCCAGCAGTTACTTCGGCAGAACGAACACTGAAGCTTTCTTT
CASSYFGRTNTEAFF
>TRBD1|TRBJ2-7|.|TRBV30
TGTGCCTGGAGTGAGACAGGGGGCAAGTACGAGCAGTACTTC
CAWSETGGKYEQYF
>TRBD1|TRBJ1-1|.|TRBV29-1
TGCAGCGTCCCAGGGGGCCACACTGAAGCTTTCTTT
CSVPGGHTEAFF
>.|TRBJ1-5|.|TRBV3-1/TRBV3-2
TGTGCCAGCAGCGACAACGGGGCGGCTCAGCCCCAGCATTTT
CASSDNGAAQPQHF
>TRBD1|TRBJ1-6|.|TRBV5-1
TGCGCCAGCAGCTTGAGTCCCCAGGACAGGGGATATAATTCACCCCTCCACTTT
CASSLSPQDRGYNSPLHF
>.|TRBJ1-1|once|TRBV6-6
TGTGCCAGCAGTTACTCGATAGGCATGAACACTGAAGCTTTCTTT
CASSYSIGMNTEAFF
>TRBD1|TRBJ1-1|once|TRBV9
TGTGCCAGCAGCGTAGCAGGGACAGGGGGTGAAGCTTTCTTT
CASSVAGTGGEAFF
>.|TRBJ1-5|.|TRBV2
TGTGCCAGCAGTGAAGCGCTGGGGGCTAGCAATCAGCCCCAGCATTTT
CASSEALGASNQPQHF
>.|TRBJ1-2|.|TRBV18
TGTGCCAGCTCACCCAGGACAGAAGATGGCTACACCTTC
CASSPRTEDGYTF
>.|TRBJ1-1|.|TRBV19
TGTGCCAGTAGTTGGGGTACCGTATTGAACACTGAAGCTTTCTTT
CASSWGTVLNTEAFF
>.|TRBJ1-6|.|TRBV30
TGTGCCTGGAGTGTACTAGGGGGGACTAATTCACCCCTCCACTTT
CAWSVLGGTNSPLHF
>TRBD1|TRBJ1-1|.|TRBV6-5
TGTGCCAGCAGCCGCGCCGACAGGGGGGCAGCTTTCTTT
CASSRADRGAAFF
>.|TRBJ2-3|.|TRBV4-1
TGCGCCAGCAGCGAGGGTACGCAGTATTTT
CASSEGTQYF
>TRBD1|TRBJ2-1|.|TRBV6-5
TGTGCCAGCAATACCGACAGGGCATACAATGAGCAGTTCTTC
CASNTDRAYNEQFF
>.|TRBJ1-6|.|TRBV15
TGTGCCACCAGCAGTCACAAGAGCTCCTATAATTCACCCCTCCACTTT
CATSSHKSSYNSPLHF
>.|TRBJ2-7|.|TRBV18
TGTGCCAGCTCACCACGGGTGGGGCTGAACGAGCAGTACTTC
CASSPRVGLNEQYF
>.|TRBJ1-2|.|TRBV2
TGTGCCAGCAGTGAGCGGAAGGGTACCTATGGCTACACCTTC
CASSERKGTYGYTF